This section outlines one TCR beta chain sequence together with its context. It was with a sample-barcoded 5' primer and a J-beta primer mix that a second PCR of about 6 to 12 cycles was run. Using its own MiXCR run on the 5' RACE reads, TCRdb lists one record per CDR3 protein. The sample shows 1.5 million to 2 million distinct CDR3 sequences, roughly 52% of them seen only once. This entry comes from a study of blood T cells in healthy people across ages. V was pared by 2 bases and J by 7 bases, with 9 bases between. From germline, CDR1 is LGHDT and CDR2 YNNKEL (reference sequence). The CDR3 contains 13 residues.

This clonotype was sampled from a woman in her 40s in good health. The chain employs TRBV3-1 and TRBJ2-1; D remains unclear. Input material: blood. The CDR3 is CASSQIPENEQFF. In DNA, the CDR3 is TGTGCCAGCAGCCAAATTCCGGAAAATGAGCAGTTCTTC.